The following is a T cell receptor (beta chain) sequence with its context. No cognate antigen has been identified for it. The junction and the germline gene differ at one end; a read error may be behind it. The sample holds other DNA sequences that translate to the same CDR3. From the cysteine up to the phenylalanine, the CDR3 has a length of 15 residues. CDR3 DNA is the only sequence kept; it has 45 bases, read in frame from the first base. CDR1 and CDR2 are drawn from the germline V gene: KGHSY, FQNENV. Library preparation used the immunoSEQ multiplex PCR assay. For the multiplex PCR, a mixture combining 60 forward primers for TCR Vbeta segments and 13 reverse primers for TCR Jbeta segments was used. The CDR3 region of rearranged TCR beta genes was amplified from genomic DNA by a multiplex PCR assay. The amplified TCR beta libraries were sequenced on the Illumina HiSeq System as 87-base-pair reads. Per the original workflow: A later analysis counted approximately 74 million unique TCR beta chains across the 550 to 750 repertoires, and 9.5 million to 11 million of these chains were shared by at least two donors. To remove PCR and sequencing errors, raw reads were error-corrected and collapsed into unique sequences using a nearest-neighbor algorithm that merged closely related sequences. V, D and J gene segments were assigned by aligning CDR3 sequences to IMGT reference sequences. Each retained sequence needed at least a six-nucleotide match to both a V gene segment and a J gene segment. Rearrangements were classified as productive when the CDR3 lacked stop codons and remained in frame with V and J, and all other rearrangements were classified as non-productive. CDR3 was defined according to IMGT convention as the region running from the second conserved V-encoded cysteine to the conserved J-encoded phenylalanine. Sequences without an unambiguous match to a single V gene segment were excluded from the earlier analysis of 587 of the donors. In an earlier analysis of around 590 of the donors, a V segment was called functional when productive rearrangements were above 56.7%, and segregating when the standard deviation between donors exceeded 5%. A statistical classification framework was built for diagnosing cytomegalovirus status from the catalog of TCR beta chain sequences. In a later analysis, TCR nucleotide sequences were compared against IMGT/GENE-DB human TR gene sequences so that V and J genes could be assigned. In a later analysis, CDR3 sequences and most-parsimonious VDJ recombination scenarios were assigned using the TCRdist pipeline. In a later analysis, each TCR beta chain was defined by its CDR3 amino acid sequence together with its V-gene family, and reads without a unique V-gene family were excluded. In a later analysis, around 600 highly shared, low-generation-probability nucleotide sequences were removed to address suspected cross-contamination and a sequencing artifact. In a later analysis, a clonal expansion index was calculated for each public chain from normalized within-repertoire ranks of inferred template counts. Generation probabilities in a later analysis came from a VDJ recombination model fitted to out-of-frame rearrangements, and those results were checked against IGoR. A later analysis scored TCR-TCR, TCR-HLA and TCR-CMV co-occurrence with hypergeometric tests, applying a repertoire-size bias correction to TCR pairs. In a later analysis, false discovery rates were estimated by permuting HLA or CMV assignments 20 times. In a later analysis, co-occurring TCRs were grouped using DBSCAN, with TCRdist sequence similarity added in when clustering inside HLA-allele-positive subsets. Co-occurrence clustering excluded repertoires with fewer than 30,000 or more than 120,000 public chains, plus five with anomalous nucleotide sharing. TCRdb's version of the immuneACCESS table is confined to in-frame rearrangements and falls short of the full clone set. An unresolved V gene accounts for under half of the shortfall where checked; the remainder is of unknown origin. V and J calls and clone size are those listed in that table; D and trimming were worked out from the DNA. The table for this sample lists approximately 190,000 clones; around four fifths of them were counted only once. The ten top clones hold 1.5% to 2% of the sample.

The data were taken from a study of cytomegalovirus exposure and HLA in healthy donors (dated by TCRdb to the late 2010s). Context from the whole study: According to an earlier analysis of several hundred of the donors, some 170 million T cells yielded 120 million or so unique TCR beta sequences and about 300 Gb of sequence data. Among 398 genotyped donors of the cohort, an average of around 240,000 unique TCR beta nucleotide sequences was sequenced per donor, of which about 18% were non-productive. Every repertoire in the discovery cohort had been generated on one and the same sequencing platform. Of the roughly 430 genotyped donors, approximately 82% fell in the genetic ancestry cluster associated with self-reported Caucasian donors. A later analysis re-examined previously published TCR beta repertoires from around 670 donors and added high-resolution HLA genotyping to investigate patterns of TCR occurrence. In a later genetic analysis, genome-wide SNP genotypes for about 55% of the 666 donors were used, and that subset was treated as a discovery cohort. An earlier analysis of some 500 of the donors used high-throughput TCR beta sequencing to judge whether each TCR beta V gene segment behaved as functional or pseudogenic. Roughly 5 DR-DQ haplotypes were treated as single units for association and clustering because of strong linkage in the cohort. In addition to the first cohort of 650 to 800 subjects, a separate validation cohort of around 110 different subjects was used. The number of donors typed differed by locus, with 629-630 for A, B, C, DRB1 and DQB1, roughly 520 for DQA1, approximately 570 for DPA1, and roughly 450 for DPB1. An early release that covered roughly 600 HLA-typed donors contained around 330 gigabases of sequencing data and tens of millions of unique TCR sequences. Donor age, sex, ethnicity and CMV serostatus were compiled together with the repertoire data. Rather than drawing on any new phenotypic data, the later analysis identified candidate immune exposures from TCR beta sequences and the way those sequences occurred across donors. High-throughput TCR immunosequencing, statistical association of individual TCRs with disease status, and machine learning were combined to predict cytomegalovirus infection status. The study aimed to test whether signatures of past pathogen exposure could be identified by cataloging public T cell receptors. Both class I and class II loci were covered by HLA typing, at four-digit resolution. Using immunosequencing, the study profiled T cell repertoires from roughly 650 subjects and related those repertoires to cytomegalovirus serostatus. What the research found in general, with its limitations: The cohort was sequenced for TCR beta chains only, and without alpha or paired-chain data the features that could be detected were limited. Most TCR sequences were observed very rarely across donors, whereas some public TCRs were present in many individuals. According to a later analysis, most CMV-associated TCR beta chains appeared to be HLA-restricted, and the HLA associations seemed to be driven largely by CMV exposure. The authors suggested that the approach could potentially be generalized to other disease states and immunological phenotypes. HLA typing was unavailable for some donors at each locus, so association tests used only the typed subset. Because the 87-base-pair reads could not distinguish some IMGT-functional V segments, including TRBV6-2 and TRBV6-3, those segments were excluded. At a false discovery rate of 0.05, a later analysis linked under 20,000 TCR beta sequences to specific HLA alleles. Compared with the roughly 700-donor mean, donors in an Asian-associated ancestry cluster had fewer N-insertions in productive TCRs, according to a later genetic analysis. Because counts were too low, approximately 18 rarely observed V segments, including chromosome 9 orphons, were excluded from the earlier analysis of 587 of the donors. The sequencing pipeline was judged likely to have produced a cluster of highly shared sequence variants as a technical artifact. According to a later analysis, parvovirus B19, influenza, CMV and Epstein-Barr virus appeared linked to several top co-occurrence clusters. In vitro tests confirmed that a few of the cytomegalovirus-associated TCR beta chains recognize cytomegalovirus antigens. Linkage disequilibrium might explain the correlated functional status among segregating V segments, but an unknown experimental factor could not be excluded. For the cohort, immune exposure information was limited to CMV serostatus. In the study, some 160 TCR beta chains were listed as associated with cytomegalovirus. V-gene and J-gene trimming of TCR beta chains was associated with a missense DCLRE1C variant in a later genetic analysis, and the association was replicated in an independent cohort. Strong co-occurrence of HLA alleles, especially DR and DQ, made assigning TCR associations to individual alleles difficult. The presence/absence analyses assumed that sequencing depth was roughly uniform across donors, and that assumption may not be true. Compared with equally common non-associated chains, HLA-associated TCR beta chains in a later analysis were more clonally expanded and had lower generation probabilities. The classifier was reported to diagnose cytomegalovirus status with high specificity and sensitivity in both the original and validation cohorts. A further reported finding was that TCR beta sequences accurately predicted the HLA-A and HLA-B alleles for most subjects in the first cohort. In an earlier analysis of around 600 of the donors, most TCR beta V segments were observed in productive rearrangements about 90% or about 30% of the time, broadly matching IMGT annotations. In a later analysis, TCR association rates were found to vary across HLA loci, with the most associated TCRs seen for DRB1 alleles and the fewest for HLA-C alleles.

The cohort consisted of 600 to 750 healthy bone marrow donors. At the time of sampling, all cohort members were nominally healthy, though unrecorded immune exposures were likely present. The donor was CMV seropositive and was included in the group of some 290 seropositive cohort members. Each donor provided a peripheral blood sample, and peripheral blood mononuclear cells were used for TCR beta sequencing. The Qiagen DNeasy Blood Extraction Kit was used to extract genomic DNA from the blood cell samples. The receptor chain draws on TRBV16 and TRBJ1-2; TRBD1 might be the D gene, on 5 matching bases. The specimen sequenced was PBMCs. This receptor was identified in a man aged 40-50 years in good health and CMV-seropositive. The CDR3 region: CASSPDRFFNYGYTF. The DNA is TGTGCTAGCAGCCCCGACAGATTCTTTAACTATGGCTACACCTTC.